Below, 13 T cell receptor beta chains from the same sample are listed, as sequenced in a study of CD4+ T cells in melanoma. Assay used: immunoSEQ multiplex PCR; TCRdb lists only in-frame clones, some missing. The sample includes 7,500 to 10,000 clones, roughly 70% seen only once; the top ten take approximately 25%. The sample consisted of cells from a culture (not recorded whether cultured in vitro). The receptors stem from a human donor with melanoma.

This clone was seen a few times. This chain connects TRBV5-1 to TRBJ2-5, with D perhaps TRBD1 (5 bases). Germline CDR1 reads SGHRS; CDR2 reads YFSETQ. Trimming left V 1 base short and J 5 bases short, with 15 bases between. This CDR3 is 15 amino acids long. The CDR3 spells CASSLNNKGPETQYF. The CDR3 coding sequence is TGCGCCAGCAGCTTGAATAATAAGGGGCCGGAGACCCAGTACTTC.

CDR3 protein: CASSLGTGGSNQPQHF. CDR3 DNA sequence: TGTGCCAGCAGCCTAGGGACAGGGGGAAGCAATCAGCCCCAGCATTTT. This rearrangement joins TRBV7-8 to TRBJ1-5; 11 bases are shared with TRBD1. The V segment lost 5 bases and the J segment 1 base; nucleotides outside the gene matches: 4. Germline CDR1 is SGHVS and CDR2 is FQNEAQ. CDR3 length: 16 residues.

The chain is built from TRBV29-1 and TRBJ1-1; TRBD1 aligns across 11 bases. Germline V lookup: CDR1 SQVTM, CDR2 ANQGSEA. The V and J ends lost 4 bases and 1 base, in that order; junction bases with no gene match: 11. This CDR3 is built from 17 residues. As DNA, the CDR3 is TGCAGCGTTGGAATGGGCTCGGGACAGGGGGGGAACACTGAAGCTTTCTTT. Translation: CSVGMGSGQGGNTEAFF.

This clone was recorded only once. The J gene is TRBJ1-2, the V gene TRBV19; D not resolved. This CDR3 has 12 residues. Between the trimmed V and J ends, which lost 6 bases and 5 bases, there was a span of 10 bases. Germline V gene data show CDR1 as LNHDA and CDR2 as SQIVND (reference sequence). In DNA form, the CDR3 reads TGTGCCAGTAGCAATGGGAGATATGGCTACACCTTC. Protein: CASSNGRYGYTF.

The sample holds a few counts of this clone. The chain links TRBV3-1 (or the pseudogene TRBV3-2) to TRBJ2-1; maybe TRBD2 (6 bases). CDR3 length: 16 amino acids. The V end lost 1 base, the J end lost 4 bases, and 14 bases lay between the germline ends. CDR1 is LGHDT, CDR2 YNNKEL, per germline (reference sequence). The CDR3: CASSQAPGGEYNEQFF. In DNA, the CDR3 is TGTGCCAGCAGCCAAGCGCCAGGCGGGGAATACAATGAGCAGTTCTTC.

The gene calls are TRBV5-5 and TRBJ1-2; TRBD1 matches 10 bases. The CDR3 covers 15 residues. The germline V gene has CDR1 SGHKS and CDR2 YYEKEE (reference sequence). Germline trimming cut 4 bases from V and 4 bases from J; bases unmatched to any gene: 7. The CDR3 DNA follows: TGTGCCAGCAGCATAAGCCGGGACAGGGGCTATGGCTACACCTTC. It is translated as CASSISRDRGYGYTF.

The chain couples TRBV11-2 to TRBJ2-3, with 11 nucleotides matching TRBD2. Unmatched junction bases numbered 5, after V lost 4 bases and J lost 5 bases. The CDR3 has 15 residues. Per the germline V gene, CDR1 is SGHAT and CDR2 is FQNNGV. CDR3 in DNA: TGTGCCAGCAGCTCCCGACTAGCGGGGAGAGATACGCAGTATTTT. As protein: CASSSRLAGRDTQYF.

This chain connects TRBV3-1 (or the pseudogene TRBV3-2) to TRBJ1-1; 8 nucleotides line up with TRBD1. V was pared by 5 bases and J by 3 bases, with 2 bases of the junction left unmatched. The CDR3 length is 13 residues. Germline-derived CDR1 and CDR2 are LGHDT and YNNKEL (reference sequence). CDR3 protein: CASSLTGDTEAFF. As DNA, the CDR3 is TGTGCCAGCAGCTTGACAGGGGACACTGAAGCTTTCTTT.

This clone was observed a single time. The chain is built from TRBV5-4 and TRBJ1-6, with TRBD1 as a possible D gene (5 bases). The CDR3 has 15 amino acids. Germline assignment: CDR1 SGHNT and CDR2 YYREEE (reference sequence). Trimming removed 7 bases at V and 0 bases at J, with 11 bases between. The CDR3 bases are TGTGCCAGCGCAAGGGACGTCTCCTATAATTCACCCCTCCACTTT. Encoded protein: CASARDVSYNSPLHF.

The J gene is TRBJ2-2, the V gene TRBV4-1, with D perhaps TRBD2 (5 bases). Deletions cut 3 bases from V and 4 bases from J, with 15 bases between. In germline, CDR1 is MGHRA, CDR2 YSYEKL. The CDR3 length is 16 residues. The CDR3 sequence is CASSQAQTAGTGELFF. The CDR3 region has the DNA TGCGCCAGCAGCCAGGCCCAGACGGCGGGCACCGGGGAGCTGTTTTTT.

The chain has TRBV11-2 and TRBJ1-4; D gene uncertain. Trimming stripped 6 bases from V and 7 bases from J, with 12 bases between. The germline CDR1 and CDR2 sequences are SGHAT and FQNNGV. The CDR3 is 13 residues long. CDR3 residues: CASRRTMGEKLFF. DNA of the CDR3: TGTGCCAGCAGGAGAACGATGGGTGAAAAACTGTTTTTT.

The chain is built from TRBV7-9 and TRBJ1-5; D perhaps matches TRBD1 (6 bases). The length of the CDR3 is 16 residues. CDR1 and CDR2 (germline): SEHNR, FQNEAQ (reference sequence). V was trimmed by 5 bases and J by 3 bases, leaving 17 bases between them. CDR3 residues: CASSKEVDSYNQPQHF. Written as DNA, the CDR3 is TGTGCCAGCAGCAAAGAGGTGGACAGTTACAATCAGCCCCAGCATTTT.

The chain uses TRBV18 and TRBJ1-3; 8 bases are a match to TRBD1. The CDR3 contains 17 residues. Per the germline V gene, CDR1 is KGHSH and CDR2 is LQKENI. V gave up 5 bases and J gave up 0 bases; unmatched junction bases: 9. The chain's CDR3 is CASSSRTGKISGNTIYF. CDR3 nucleotide sequence: TGTGCCAGCTCATCTAGGACAGGGAAGATCTCTGGAAACACCATATATTTT.